Reported below is one T cell receptor (beta chain). This entry is derived from a study of technical replicates of blood from a few donors. TCRdb keeps only in-frame clones here, not all; method: immunoSEQ multiplex PCR. The repertoire holds about 81,000 clones, with roughly four fifths as singletons. Germline loops: CDR1 LNHDA, CDR2 SQIVND (reference sequence). V dropped 4 bases and J dropped 9; count of bases not matched to a gene: 11. The CDR3 covers 16 residues. This TCR was sampled from a human donor in good health. Some clones in this sample may be carry-over from other donors' samples. The sample was PBMCs. The chain links TRBV19 to TRBJ2-1, with 11 bases identical to TRBD2. The CDR3 sequence is CASSTSGGRRGFEQFF. The CDR3 nucleotides read TGTGCCAGTAGTACTAGCGGGGGGAGAAGGGGGTTTGAGCAGTTCTTC.